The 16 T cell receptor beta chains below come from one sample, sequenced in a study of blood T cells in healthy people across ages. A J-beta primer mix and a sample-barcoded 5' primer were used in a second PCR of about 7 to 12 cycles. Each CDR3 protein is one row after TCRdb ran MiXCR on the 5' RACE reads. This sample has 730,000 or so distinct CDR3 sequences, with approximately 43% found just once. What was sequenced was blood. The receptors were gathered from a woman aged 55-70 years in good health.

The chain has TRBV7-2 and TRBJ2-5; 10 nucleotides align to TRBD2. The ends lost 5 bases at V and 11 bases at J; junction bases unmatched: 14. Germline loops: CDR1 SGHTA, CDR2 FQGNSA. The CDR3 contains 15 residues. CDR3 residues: CASSRTSGVYNEQYF. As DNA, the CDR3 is TGTGCCAGCAGCCGTACTAGCGGGGTCTACAATGAGCAGTACTTC.

The CDR3 is CASSRQALHTGELFF. As DNA, the CDR3 is TGTGCCAGCAGCAGACAGGCGCTTCACACCGGGGAGCTGTTTTTT. J is TRBJ2-2 and V is TRBV11-2; D is perhaps TRBD1 (6 bases). The germline CDR1 and CDR2 sequences are SGHAT and FQNNGV. This CDR3 is 15 amino acids long. V shed 5 bases and J shed 3 bases, with 13 bases lying between them.

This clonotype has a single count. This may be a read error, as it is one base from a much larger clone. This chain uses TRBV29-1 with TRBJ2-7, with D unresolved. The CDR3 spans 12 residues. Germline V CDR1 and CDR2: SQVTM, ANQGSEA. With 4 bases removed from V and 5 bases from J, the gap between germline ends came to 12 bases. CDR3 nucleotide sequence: TGCAGCGTTGGAAGGAATTCCCACGAGCAGTACTTC. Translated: CSVGRNSHEQYF.

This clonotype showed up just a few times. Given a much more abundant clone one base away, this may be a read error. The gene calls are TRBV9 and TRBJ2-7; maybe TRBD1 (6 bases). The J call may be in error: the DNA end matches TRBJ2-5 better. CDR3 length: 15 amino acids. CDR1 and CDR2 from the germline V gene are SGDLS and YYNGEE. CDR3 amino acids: CTSSVGGDLGETQYF. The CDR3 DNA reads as TGTACCAGCAGCGTAGGGGGTGATCTGGGGGAGACCCAGTACTTC.

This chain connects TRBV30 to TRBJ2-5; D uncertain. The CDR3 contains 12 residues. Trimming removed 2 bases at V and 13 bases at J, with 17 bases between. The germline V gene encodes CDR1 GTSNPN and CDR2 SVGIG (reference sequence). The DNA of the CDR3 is TGTGCCTGGAGTAAGCCCTTGTCGCTTCTGTACTTC. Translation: CAWSKPLSLLYF. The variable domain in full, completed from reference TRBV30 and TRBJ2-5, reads SQTIHQWPATLVQPVGSPLSLECTVEGTSNPNLYWYRQAAGRGLQLLFYSVGIGQISSEVPQNLSASRPQDRQFILSSKKLLLSDSGFYLCAWSKPLSLLYFGPGTRLLVL.

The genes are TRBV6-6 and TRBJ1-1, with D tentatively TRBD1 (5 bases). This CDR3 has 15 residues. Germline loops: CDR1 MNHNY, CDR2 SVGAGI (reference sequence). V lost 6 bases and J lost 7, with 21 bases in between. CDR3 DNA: TGTGCCAGCAGCCTGGACGCTAGGGGAAATGGTGAAGCTTTCTTT. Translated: CASSLDARGNGEAFF.

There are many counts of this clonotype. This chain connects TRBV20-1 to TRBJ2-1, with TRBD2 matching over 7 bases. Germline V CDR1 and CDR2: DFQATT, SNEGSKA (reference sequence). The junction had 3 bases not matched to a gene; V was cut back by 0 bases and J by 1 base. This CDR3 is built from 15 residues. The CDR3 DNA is TGCAGTGCTAGAGAGGACGGGAGGTCCTACAATGAGCAGTTCTTC. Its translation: CSAREDGRSYNEQFF.

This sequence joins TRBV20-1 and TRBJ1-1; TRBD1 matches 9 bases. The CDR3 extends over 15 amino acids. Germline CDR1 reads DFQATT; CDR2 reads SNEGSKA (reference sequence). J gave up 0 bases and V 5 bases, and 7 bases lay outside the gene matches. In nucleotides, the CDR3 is TGCAGTGCTGGACCGGGACAGGGCTTGAACACTGAAGCTTTCTTT. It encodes CSAGPGQGLNTEAFF.

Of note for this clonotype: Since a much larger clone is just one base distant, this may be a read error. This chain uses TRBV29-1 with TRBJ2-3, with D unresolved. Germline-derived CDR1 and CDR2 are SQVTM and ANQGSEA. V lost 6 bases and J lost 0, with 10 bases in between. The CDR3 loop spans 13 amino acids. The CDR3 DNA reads TGCAGCGTGCTAGGAGCGAGCACAGATACGCAGTATTTT. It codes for CSVLGASTDTQYF.

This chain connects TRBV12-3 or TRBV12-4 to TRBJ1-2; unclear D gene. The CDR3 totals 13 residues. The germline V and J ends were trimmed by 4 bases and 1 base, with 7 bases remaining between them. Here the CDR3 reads CASSSGDNYGYTF. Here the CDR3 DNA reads TGTGCCAGCAGTTCCGGGGATAACTATGGCTACACCTTC.

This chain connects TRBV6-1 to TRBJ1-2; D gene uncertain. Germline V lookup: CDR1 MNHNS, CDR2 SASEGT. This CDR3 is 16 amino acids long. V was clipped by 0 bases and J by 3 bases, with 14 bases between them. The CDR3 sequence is CASSEAALSAYYGYTF. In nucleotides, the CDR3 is TGTGCCAGCAGTGAAGCCGCCCTTTCAGCATACTATGGCTACACCTTC.

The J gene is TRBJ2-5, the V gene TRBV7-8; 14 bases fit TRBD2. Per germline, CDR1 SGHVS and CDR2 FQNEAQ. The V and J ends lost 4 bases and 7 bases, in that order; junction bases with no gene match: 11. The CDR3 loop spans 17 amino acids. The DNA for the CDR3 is TGTGCCAGCAGCTCAACCCGACTAGCGGGAGGGGCCGGGACCCAGTACTTC. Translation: CASSSTRLAGGAGTQYF. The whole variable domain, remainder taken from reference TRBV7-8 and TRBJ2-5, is GAGVSQSPRYKVAKRGQDVALRCDPISGHVSLFWYQQALGQGPEFLTYFQNEAQLDKSGLPSDRFFAERPEGSVSTLKIQRTQQEDSAVYLCASSSTRLAGGAGTQYFGPGTRLLVL.

CDR3 amino acids: CASSLAWGEDTQYF. The CDR3 nucleotides read TGCGCCAGCAGCTTGGCCTGGGGGGAAGATACGCAGTATTTT. The chain combines TRBV5-1 with TRBJ2-3; D might be TRBD2 (6 bases). V was trimmed by 0 bases and J by 5 bases, leaving 10 bases between them. Germline loops: CDR1 SGHRS, CDR2 YFSETQ. The CDR3 runs to 14 residues.

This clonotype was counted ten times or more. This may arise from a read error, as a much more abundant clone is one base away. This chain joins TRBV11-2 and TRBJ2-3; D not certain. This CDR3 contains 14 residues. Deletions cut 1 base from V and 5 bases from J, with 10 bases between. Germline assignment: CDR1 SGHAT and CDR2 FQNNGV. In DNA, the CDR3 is TGTGCCAGCAGCTTAGGTGGGCCGGGAGATACGCAGTATTTT. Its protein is CASSLGGPGDTQYF.

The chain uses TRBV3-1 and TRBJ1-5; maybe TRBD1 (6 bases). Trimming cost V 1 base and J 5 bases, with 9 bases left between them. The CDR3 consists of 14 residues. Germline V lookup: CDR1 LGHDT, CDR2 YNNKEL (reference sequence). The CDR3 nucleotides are TGTGCCAGCAGCCAAGTACAGGGCTATCAGCCCCAGCATTTT. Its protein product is CASSQVQGYQPQHF.

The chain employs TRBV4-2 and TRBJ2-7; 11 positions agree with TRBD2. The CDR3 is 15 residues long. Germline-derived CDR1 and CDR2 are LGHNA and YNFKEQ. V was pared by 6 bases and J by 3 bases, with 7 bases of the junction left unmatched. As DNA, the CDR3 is TGTGCCAGCAGACCTACCGGGACTAGCGGCTACGAGCAGTACTTC. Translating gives CASRPTGTSGYEQYF.